This TCR beta chain was sequenced for a study of blood T cell repertoires in COVID-19. Study-level background: Acute-phase and convalescent COVID-19 samples originated in the United States, Italy and Spain. PBMCs, B-cell-depleted T cells, or T cells were the source of the cDNA or gDNA that made up the material.

Seattle researchers signed up patients amid active infection and tracked them longitudinally. The CDR3 contains 13 residues. Germline V gene lookup returns CDR1 LNHDA and CDR2 SQIVND (reference sequence). V was trimmed by 5 bases and J by 4 bases, leaving 9 bases between them. In the authors' workflow: Cell counts per sample came from amplifying reference gene primers. Here immunoSEQ multiplex PCR was the method, and the copy in TCRdb shows in-frame clones only, minus some. Clone size and V and J calls were adopted from that table, with D and trimming inferred from the DNA. The data show roughly 70,000 clones, roughly 72% seen once.

This rearrangement joins TRBV19 to TRBJ1-3; D may be TRBD1 (5 bases). The source is a man in his sixties with COVID-19, enrolled during active disease. The sequencing input was peripheral blood. CDR3 coding DNA: TGTGCCAGTAGTCCACGGGGGGGAAACACCATATATTTT. This translates into CASSPRGGNTIYF.